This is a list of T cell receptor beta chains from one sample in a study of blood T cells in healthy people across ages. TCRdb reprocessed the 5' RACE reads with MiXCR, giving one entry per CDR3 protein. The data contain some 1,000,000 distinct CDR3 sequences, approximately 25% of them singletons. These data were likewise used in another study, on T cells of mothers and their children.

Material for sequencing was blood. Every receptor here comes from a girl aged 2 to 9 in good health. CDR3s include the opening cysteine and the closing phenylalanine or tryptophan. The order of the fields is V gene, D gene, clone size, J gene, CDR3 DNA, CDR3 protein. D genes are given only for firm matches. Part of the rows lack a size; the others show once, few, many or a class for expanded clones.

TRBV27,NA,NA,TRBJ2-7,TGTGCCAGCAGCCAAATCACAGGGCCGTACGAGCAGTACTTC,CASSQITGPYEQYF
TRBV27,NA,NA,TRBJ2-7,TGTGCCAGCAGTTTGACAGGTGTCTCCCACGAGCAGTACTTC,CASSLTGVSHEQYF
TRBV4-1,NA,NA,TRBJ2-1,TGCGCCAGCAGCCAAGGTGGAGTTCTTACTTATGAGCAGTTCTTC,CASSQGGVLTYEQFF
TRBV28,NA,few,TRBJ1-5,TGTGCCAGCAGCTCTGGACCGGCGAAGAAGCCCCAGCATTTT,CASSSGPAKKPQHF
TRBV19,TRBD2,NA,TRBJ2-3,TGTGCCAGTAGTATCGCGGGACTAAACACAGATACGCAGTATTTT,CASSIAGLNTDTQYF
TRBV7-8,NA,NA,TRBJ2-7,TGTGCCAGCAGCTTTAGAGGGGGGCCTCAAGACGAGCAGTACTTC,CASSFRGGPQDEQYF
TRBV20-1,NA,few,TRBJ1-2,TGCAGTGCTAGATCACGGACGCGGGTGGAATATGGCTACACCTTC,CSARSRTRVEYGYTF
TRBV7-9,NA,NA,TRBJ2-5,TGTGCCAGCAGCTCGGCGGCGGGGGAGACCCAGTACTTC,CASSSAAGETQYF
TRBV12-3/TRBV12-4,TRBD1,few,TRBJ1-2,TGTGCCAGCAAGGGGACAGCGGAGGGCTACACCTTC,CASKGTAEGYTF
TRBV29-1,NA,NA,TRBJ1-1,TGCAGCGTTTGGTCGTGGAGCACTGAAGCTTTCTTT,CSVWSWSTEAFF
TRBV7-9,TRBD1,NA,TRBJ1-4,TGTGCCAGCAGCTCTACTCGGGACAGCGGGGAAAAACTGTTTTTT,CASSSTRDSGEKLFF
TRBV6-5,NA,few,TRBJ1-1,TGTGCCAGCAGTCCAGTAGGGAACACTGAAGCTTTCTTT,CASSPVGNTEAFF
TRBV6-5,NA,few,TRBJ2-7,TGTGCCAGCAGCCGCTCAGCGTCTCACGAGCAGTACTTC,CASSRSASHEQYF
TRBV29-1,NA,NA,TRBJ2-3,TGCAGCGTTGAAGGTATAGGGGCCACAGATACGCAGTATTTT,CSVEGIGATDTQYF
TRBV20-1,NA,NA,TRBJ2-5,TGCAGTGCCACAGAGGGGGAACTCCCAAGGGGAGAGACCCAGTACTTC,CSATEGELPRGETQYF
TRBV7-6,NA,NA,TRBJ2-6,TGTGCCAGCAGCTTCAACTTTCAGCACTCTGGGGCCAACGTCCTGACTTTC,CASSFNFQHSGANVLTF
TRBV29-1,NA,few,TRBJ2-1,TGCAGCGTTCGCAGAGGGGATGTGGCTAATGAGCAGTTCTTC,CSVRRGDVANEQFF
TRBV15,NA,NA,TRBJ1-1,TGTACCACCAGCAGAGATCCGGAGGATGATTCGATCGACACTGAAGCTTTCTTT,CTTSRDPEDDSIDTEAFF
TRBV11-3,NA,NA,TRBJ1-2,TGTGCCAGCAGTGCAGAGGGGTCAGGGCTGCAGGCGAACTATGGCTACACCTTC,CASSAEGSGLQANYGYTF
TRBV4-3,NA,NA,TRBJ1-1,TGCGCCAGCAGCCAAGGGCATACAGGGAATCAAGCTTTCTTT,CASSQGHTGNQAFF
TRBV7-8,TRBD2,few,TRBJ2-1,TGTGCCAGCAGCCCCCAAGCGGGGGGGCTCCCCGAGCAGTTCTTC,CASSPQAGGLPEQFF
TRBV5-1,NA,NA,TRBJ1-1,TGCGCCAGCAGCTCCGCAGGTTTCGACACTGAAGCTTTCTTT,CASSSAGFDTEAFF
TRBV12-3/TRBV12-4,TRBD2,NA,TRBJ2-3,TGTGCCAGCAGTTTGGCCCGGGGGGACCTACTTTACACAGATACGCAGTATTTT,CASSLARGDLLYTDTQYF
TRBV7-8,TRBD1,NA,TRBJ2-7,TGTGCCAGCAGCTTCGACAGGGAATACGAGCAGTACTTC,CASSFDREYEQYF
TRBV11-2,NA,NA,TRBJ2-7,TGTGCCAGCAGCTTACAGGGGCAGGATGGATTCTACGAGCAGTACTTC,CASSLQGQDGFYEQYF
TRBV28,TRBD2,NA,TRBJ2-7,TGTGCCAGCAGTTGGCCCCCTACTAGCGGGGGTTCCTACGAGCAGTACTTC,CASSWPPTSGGSYEQYF
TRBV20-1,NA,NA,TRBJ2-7,TGCAGTGCTAGCGGACCTGATTCTTACGAGCAGTACTTC,CSASGPDSYEQYF
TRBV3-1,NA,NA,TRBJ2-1,TGTGCCAGCAGCCAAGATGGTCCGGGAAGAAATGAGCAGTTCTTC,CASSQDGPGRNEQFF
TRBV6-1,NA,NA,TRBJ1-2,TGTGCCAGCAGTGAAAATCCAGACTCCTTCTATGGCTACACCTTC,CASSENPDSFYGYTF
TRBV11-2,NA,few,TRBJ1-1,TGTGCCAGCAGCCACTGGGGGGGTATCTCTGAAGCTTTCTTT,CASSHWGGISEAFF
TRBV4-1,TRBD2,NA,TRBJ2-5,TGCGCCAGCAGTCAGCGGGAACCTATGTGGGGAGAGACCCAGTACTTC,CASSQREPMWGETQYF
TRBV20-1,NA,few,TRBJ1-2,TGCAGTGCCGGCGACAACAGGGCCCGGAATGGCTACACCTTC,CSAGDNRARNGYTF
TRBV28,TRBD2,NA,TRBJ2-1,TGTGCCAGCAGCGCTTGGACTAGCGGGAGAGATAATGAGCAGTTCTTC,CASSAWTSGRDNEQFF
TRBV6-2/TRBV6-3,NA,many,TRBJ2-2,TGTGCCAGCAGCTATCCAAACACCGGGGAGCTGTTTTTT,CASSYPNTGELFF
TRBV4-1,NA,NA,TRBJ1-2,TGCGCCAGCAGCCAAGTCCCGGGGGAGGACTATGGCTACACCTTC,CASSQVPGEDYGYTF
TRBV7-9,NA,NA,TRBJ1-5,TGTGCCAGCATGCGCGGGCCCCAGCATTTT,CASMRGPQHF
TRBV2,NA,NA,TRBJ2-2,TGTGCCAGCAGTGTGGACTTAGAGGGCCAGACACCGAACACCGGGGAGCTGTTTTTT,CASSVDLEGQTPNTGELFF